This entry is about one TCR beta chain. Its antigen is still unknown. The data stem from a study of blood T cells in healthy people across ages. Whole-study findings and limits: There were more naive CD4+ cells and higher diversity in long-lived donors than in aged donors.

Using a J-beta primer mix together with a sample-barcoded 5' primer, a second PCR was run for roughly 6 to 11 cycles. Each CDR3 protein is one row after TCRdb ran MiXCR on the 5' RACE reads. The data show more than 650,000 distinct CDR3 sequences, about 24% seen once. The CDR3 length is 15 residues. The V segment lost 7 bases and the J segment 3 bases; nucleotides outside the gene matches: 11. Germline V gene data show CDR1 as SNHLY and CDR2 as FYNNEI. The clonotype comes from an older man in good health. The rearrangement uses TRBV2 and TRBJ1-2; 7 positions agree with TRBD1. The sequencing sample was made of blood. The CDR3 spells CASTPNRGSHYGYTF. The CDR3 DNA is TGTGCCAGCACACCGAACAGGGGAAGTCACTATGGCTACACCTTC.